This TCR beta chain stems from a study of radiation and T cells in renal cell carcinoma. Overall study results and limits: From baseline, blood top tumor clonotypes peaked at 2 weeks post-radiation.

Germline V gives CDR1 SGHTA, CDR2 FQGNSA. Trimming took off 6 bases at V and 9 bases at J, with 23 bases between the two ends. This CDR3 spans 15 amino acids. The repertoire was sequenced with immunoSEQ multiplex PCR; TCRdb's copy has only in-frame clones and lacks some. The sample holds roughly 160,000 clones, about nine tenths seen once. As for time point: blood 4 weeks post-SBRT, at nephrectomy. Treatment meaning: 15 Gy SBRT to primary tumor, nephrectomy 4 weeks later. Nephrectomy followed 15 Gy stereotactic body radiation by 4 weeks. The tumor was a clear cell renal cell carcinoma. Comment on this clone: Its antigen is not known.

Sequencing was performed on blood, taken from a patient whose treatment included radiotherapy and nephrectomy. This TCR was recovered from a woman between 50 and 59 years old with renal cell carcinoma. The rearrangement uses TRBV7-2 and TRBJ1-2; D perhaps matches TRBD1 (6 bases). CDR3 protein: CASSPTETGGYRYTF. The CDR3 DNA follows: TGTGCCAGCAGTCCAACCGAGACAGGCGGGTATCGCTACACCTTC.